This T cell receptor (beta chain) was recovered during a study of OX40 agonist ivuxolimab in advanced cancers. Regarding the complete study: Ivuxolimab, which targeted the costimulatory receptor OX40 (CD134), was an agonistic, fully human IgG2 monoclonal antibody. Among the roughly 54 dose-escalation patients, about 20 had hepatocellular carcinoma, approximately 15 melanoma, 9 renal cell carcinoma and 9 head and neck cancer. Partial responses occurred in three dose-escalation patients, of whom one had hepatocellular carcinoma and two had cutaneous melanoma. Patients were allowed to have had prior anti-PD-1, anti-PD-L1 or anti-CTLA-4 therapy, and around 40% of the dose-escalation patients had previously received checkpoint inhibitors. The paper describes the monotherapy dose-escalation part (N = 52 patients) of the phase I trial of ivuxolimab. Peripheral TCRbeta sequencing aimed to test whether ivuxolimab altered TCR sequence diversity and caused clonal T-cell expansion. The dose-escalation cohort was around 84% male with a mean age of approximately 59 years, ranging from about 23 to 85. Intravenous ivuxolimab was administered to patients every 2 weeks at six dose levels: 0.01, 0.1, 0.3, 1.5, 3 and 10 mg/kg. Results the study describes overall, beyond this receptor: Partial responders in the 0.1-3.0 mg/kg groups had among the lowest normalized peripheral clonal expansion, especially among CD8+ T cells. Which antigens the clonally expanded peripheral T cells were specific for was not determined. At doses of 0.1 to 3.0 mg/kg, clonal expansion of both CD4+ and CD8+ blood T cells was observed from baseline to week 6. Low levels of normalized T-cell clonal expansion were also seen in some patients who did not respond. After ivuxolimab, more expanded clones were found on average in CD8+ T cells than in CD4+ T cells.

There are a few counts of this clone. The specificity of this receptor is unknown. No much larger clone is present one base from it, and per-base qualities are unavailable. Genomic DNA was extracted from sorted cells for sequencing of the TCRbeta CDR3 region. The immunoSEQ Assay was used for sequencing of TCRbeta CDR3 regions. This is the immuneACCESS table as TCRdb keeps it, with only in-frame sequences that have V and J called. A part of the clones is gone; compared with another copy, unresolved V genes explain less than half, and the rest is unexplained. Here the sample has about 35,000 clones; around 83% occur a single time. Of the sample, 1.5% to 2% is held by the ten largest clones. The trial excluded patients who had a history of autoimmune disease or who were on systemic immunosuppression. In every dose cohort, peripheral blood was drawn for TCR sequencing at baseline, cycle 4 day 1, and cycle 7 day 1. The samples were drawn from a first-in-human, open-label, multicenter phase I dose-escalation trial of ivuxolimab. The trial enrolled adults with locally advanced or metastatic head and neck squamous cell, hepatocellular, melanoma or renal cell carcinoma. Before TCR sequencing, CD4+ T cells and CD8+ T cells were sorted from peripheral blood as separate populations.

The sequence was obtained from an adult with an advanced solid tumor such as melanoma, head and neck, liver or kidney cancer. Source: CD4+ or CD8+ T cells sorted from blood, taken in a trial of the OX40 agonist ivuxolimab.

The nucleotides are TGTGCCAGCAGCAACGGACAGGGCAGGAATCAGCCCCAGCATTTT. Translated, it gives CASSNGQGRNQPQHF. Recombination linked TRBV6-5 to TRBJ1-5; a stretch of 8 junction bases matches TRBD1. There are 15 amino acids in the CDR3, from cysteine to phenylalanine inclusive. Only the CDR3 portion is preserved as DNA: 45 bases, with reading frame beginning at the first base. V has 6 bases trimmed and J has 4 bases trimmed; junction bases matching no gene number 8. CDR1 is given as MNHEY and CDR2 as SVGAGI, both from the germline V gene.